Following are 9 T cell receptor beta chains from one sample sequenced in a study of T-cell reconstitution after alpha-beta-depleted transplantation in children. Preparation of the TCRbeta library involved a method that used unique molecular identifiers. MiXCR, run by TCRdb on the PCR reads, gives a single entry per CDR3 protein. Found here are around 240,000 distinct CDR3 sequences, 9.7% of them singletons; the top ten hold about 4.9%. Sequenced here: PBMCs from the stem cell graft donor, sampled from the stem cell graft. The receptors shown here come from a human donor who donated a stem cell graft to a child with SCID.

The chain links TRBV20-1 to TRBJ2-3, with 11 bases matching TRBD2. From germline, CDR1 is DFQATT and CDR2 SNEGSKA (reference sequence). CDR3 length equals 15 residues. The J segment lost 1 base and the V segment lost 5 bases, leaving 5 bases of the junction unmatched. The chain's CDR3 is CSAYSGGAGTDTQYF. The CDR3 DNA is TGCAGTGCTTATAGCGGGGGGGCAGGCACAGATACGCAGTATTTT.

This clonotype was counted ten times or more. The chain carries TRBV7-9 and TRBJ1-2; no reliable D call. Trimming removed 1 base at V and 4 bases at J, with 7 bases between. CDR3 size: 13 residues. The germline gives CDR1 SEHNR, CDR2 FQNEAQ (reference sequence). The CDR3 coding sequence is TGTGCCAGCAGCTTAGAATACGGCTATGGCTACACCTTC. This gives the protein CASSLEYGYGYTF.

Many counts were recorded for this clonotype. The rearrangement uses TRBV29-1 and TRBJ1-2; D gene uncertain. The CDR3 sequence is 11 residues long. CDR1 and CDR2 from the germline V gene are SQVTM and ANQGSEA. The V and J ends lost 4 bases and 8 bases respectively, with 11 bases between them. DNA for the CDR3: TGCAGCGTTGTTGGTAAGGACGGCTACACCTTC. It yields the protein CSVVGKDGYTF.

This clonotype was seen at least ten times. This chain joins TRBV20-1 and TRBJ1-5; 10 nucleotides line up with TRBD1. The junction had 5 bases not matched to a gene; V was cut back by 5 bases and J by 7 bases. The CDR3 is 13 residues long. CDR1 is DFQATT and CDR2 is SNEGSKA in the germline V gene (reference sequence). CDR3 in amino acids: CSARQGARQPQHF. The CDR3 DNA sequence: TGCAGTGCTCGACAGGGGGCCAGGCAGCCCCAGCATTTT.

This clonotype was seen many times. This chain connects TRBV12-3 or TRBV12-4 to TRBJ2-3; D unresolved. V lost 4 bases, J lost 4 bases, and 9 bases lay in between. The CDR3 spans 13 residues. CDR3 region: CASSSRGPDTQYF. Here the CDR3 DNA reads TGTGCCAGCAGTTCTCGAGGCCCAGATACGCAGTATTTT.

This clonotype was picked up many times. This chain connects TRBV12-3 or TRBV12-4 to TRBJ1-2; possibly TRBD1 for D (5 bases). The V gene lost 4 bases and the J gene lost 4 bases, with 13 bases spanning the gap. The CDR3 consists of 14 residues. DNA for the CDR3: TGTGCCAGCAGTTCGACACCGGGGGGCTATGGCTACACCTTC. Protein product: CASSSTPGGYGYTF.

This clonotype was picked up many times. V usage is TRBV7-9 and J usage is TRBJ2-3; TRBD2 is a possible D gene (7 bases). Germline V gives CDR1 SEHNR, CDR2 FQNEAQ (reference sequence). This CDR3 is built from 15 residues. Trimming took 4 bases from V and 6 from J, leaving 17 bases between them. The CDR3 sequence: CASSWGGLDSDTQYF. The CDR3 DNA follows: TGTGCCAGCAGCTGGGGGGGGCTAGATTCCGATACGCAGTATTTT. The entire variable domain, with the rest obtained from reference TRBV7-9 and TRBJ2-3, is as follows: DTGVSQNPRHKITKRGQNVTFRCDPISEHNRLYWYRQTLGQGPEFLTYFQNEAQLEKSRLLSDRFSAERPKGSFSTLEIQRTEQGDSAMYLCASSWGGLDSDTQYFGPGTRLTVL.

Many counts were recorded for this clonotype. The V call is TRBV20-1, the J call TRBJ2-3, with TRBD1 as a possible D gene (6 bases). Germline CDR1 reads DFQATT; CDR2 reads SNEGSKA (reference sequence). V lost 0 bases and J lost 3, with 16 bases in between. The CDR3 has 16 amino acids. The DNA of the CDR3 is TGCAGTGCTAGAGATACCGGAGACAGGATAACAGATACGCAGTATTTT. This translates into CSARDTGDRITDTQYF.

The table lists this clonotype with many counts. V and J are TRBV27 and TRBJ2-7; tentative D call: TRBD1 (6 bases). Deletions cut 6 bases from V and 2 bases from J, with 8 bases between. The CDR3 has 12 residues. Germline loops: CDR1 MNHEY, CDR2 SMNVEV (reference sequence). CDR3 nucleotide sequence: TGTGCCAGCAGCAGGGGACCCTACGAGCAGTACTTC. Encoded protein: CASSRGPYEQYF.